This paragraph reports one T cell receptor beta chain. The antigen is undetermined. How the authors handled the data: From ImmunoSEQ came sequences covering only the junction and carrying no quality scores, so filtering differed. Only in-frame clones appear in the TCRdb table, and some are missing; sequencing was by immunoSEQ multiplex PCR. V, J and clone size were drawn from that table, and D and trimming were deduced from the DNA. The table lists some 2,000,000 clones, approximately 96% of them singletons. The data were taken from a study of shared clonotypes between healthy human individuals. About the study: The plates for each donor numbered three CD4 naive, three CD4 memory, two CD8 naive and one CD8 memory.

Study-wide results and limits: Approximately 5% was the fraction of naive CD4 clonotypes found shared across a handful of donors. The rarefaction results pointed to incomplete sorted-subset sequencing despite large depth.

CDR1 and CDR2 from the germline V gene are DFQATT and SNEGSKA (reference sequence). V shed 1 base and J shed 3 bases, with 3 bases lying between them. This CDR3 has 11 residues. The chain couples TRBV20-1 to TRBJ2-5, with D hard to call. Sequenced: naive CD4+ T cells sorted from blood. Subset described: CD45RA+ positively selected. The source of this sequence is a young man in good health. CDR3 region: CSARAEETQYF. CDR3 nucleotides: TGCAGTGCTAGAGCAGAAGAGACCCAGTACTTC.